This T cell receptor (beta chain) came from a study of T cell responses to AZD1222 COVID-19 vaccine (dated by TCRdb to about 2021). Concerning the study at large: A total of 230 to 250 trial participants underwent TCR sequencing, of whom about 200 received two doses of AZD1222 and some 25 received two doses of the MenACWY control vaccine. Enrollment into the trials was organized by age into subgroups of 18-55, 56-69 and 70-plus years, and those subgroups contained approximately 160, 26 and 62 TCR-sequenced participants, respectively. Results and caveats for the whole study, not just this receptor: The 56-69-year group was small, and its depth increase did not reach significance, likely because of low power. Because no day 14 peak-response samples were available, repertoires were characterized only after the peak T cell response. Most participants were white British and females outnumbered males, and the authors suggested that clonal diversity may have been underestimated. Reportedly, close to half of the unique spike-specific TCRs recognized epitopes lying outside the regions that are mutated in the B.1.351 and B.1.1.7 variants. Vaccine-associated CD4 TCRs spanned the whole spike protein, with dominant responses in regions 160-218 and 743-854. After two AZD1222 doses, both the breadth and the depth of spike-specific TCRs were significantly higher than at day 0 and than in MenACWY recipients. Only five or six AZD1222 recipients were SARS-CoV-2 seropositive at baseline, limiting conclusions about previously exposed vaccinees.

The CDR3 regions of human TCRbeta chains were subjected to immunosequencing. In the paper's pipeline: Repertoire TCRs were checked for matches against a reference library of SARS-CoV-2-specific TCRs that had been generated using the MIRA antigen-specificity platform. Breadth was defined as the fraction of unique TCRs that were SARS-CoV-2-associated, and depth was defined as the fraction of total T cells that were SARS-CoV-2-associated. Using the MIRA data, every spike-specific TCR was mapped to the spike region that the TCR reacted to and assigned to either a CD4 or a CD8 class. Log10-transformed breadth and depth values were compared by one-way ANOVA with Sidak's multiple comparisons tests. TCRdb re-hosts the immuneACCESS table, in-frame sequences only. Its copies lack some clones; in the studies checked, an unresolved V gene accounts for under half of them, and the cause for the rest is not known. V and J calls and clone size follow that table, whereas D and trimming were derived from the DNA. The table for this sample lists fewer than 150,000 clones; 85% to 90% of them were counted only once. The ten biggest clones cover approximately 18% of the sample.

For this chain, trimming is 2 bases at the V end and 3 bases at the J end, and the number of junction bases without a gene match is 7. CDR3 length: 16 amino acids, cysteine to phenylalanine. The only DNA kept is the CDR3, 48 bases in frame from the first base. The germline V gene sets CDR1 to SGDLS and CDR2 to YYNGEE. This specimen's time point label, per the study, means: about 28 days (+/-7) after the second vaccine dose. Because spike-specific TCR depth and breadth did not differ between the two schedules, AZD1222 recipients who got a second dose at roughly 4 weeks were pooled with those who got a second dose at roughly 12 weeks. Vaccinee samples were obtained from the UK trials COV001 and COV002, which included a single-blind randomized controlled phase 2/3 trial of AZD1222 (ChAdOx1 nCoV-19) in healthy adults. For TCRbeta chain sequencing, PBMC samples from trial participants were taken at day 0 and at day 28 after the second dose.

Of note for this clone: It has no known antigen specificity. No quality values exist for individual bases; no much larger clone is one base distant.

Sequencing was performed on peripheral blood, taken 28 days after the second AZD1222 dose. The rearrangement combines TRBV9 with TRBJ2-2, with 7 bases in between that match TRBD1. This TCR was sampled from an adult who received the AZD1222 COVID-19 vaccine. The DNA sequence is as follows: TGTGCCAGCAGCGTCGGGACAGAGATCTACACCGGGGAGCTGTTTTTT. The resulting protein is CASSVGTEIYTGELFF. Reference TRBV9 and TRBJ2-2 genes cover what lies past the CDR3, so the full variable domain is DSGVTQTPKHLITATGQRVTLRCSPRSGDLSVYWYQQSLDQGLQFLIQYYNGEERAKGNILERFSAQQFPDLHSELNLSSLELGDSALYFCASSVGTEIYTGELFFGEGSRLTVL.